This T cell receptor beta chain was sequenced for a study of blood T cell repertoires in COVID-19 (dated by TCRdb to the early 2020s). Looking at the study overall: The collaborator samples originated in the United States, Italy and Spain and spanned the acute and convalescent phases of COVID-19. Subjects who had been exposed to COVID-19, were actively infected with it, or had recovered from it provided the deeply sampled blood TCRbeta repertoires that made up the dataset. The samples were drawn from two sources: the first 160 participants of the ongoing ImmuneRACE study, and over 950 subjects contributed by 6 global collaborators. Where HLA class I and class II types were available, the types were taken from metadata supplied by the sample provider, not from assay-based typing. The prospective study material was composed of cDNA or gDNA derived from T cells, B-cell-depleted T cells, or PBMCs. Sample metadata almost always included a de-identified subject ID, COVID-19 status, age in years and sex. The repertoires were released in a freely available public database meant as a resource for research on the immune response to SARS-CoV-2.

Taken from cysteine to phenylalanine, the CDR3 has 16 residues. Left in the record is the CDR3 DNA by itself, 48 bases read in frame from the first base. V was cut back by 0 bases and J by 0 bases, leaving a gap of 9 bases between them. Sequences SGDLS (CDR1) and YYNGEE (CDR2) are obtained from the germline V gene. General findings and caveats noted by the study authors: The quantity of clinical and demographic metadata differed by source and by participant and was supplied without curation.

Participants in the prospective study were aged 18 to 89 years, lived in 20 to 25 United States geographic areas, and enrolled through a virtual design. In the prospective study, participants were assigned to cohorts based on the clinical history participants reported in a screening survey and a study questionnaire. Recovered participants in ImmuneRACE Cohort 3 were defined as having two consecutive negative NP/OP PCR tests, clearance from a healthcare professional, or resolution of symptoms. Mobile phlebotomists in the prospective study collected whole blood, serum and a nasopharyngeal or oropharyngeal swab from every participant. Prospective study participants could optionally give additional blood draws and questionnaires over a roughly 2-month period. Blood samples from the prospective study were shipped frozen or at room temperature prior to DNA extraction. TCRbeta CDR3 regions were amplified from genomic DNA using the immunoSEQ Assay, a bias-controlled multiplex PCR. The original methods were these. The number of nucleated cells in each sample was estimated by amplification of reference gene primers within the assay. Sequence reads were collapsed and filtered to measure the absolute abundance of every unique TCRbeta CDR3 rearrangement. For each sample, productive Simpson clonality was calculated as the square root of Simpson's diversity index across productive rearrangements. What TCRdb holds here is the immuneACCESS table cut down to in-frame rearrangements. Part of the clones is not present; checked against another copy, under half of the missing clones reflect an unresolved V gene, and the others are unexplained. Clone size and V and J calls were adopted from that table, with D and trimming inferred from the DNA. The sample data list 250,000 or so clones, and around 86% of these were observed just once. In total, the top ten clones hold approximately 2.5% of the sample.

As to this clone: What antigen it recognizes has not been identified. Base qualities are not provided; no much larger clone lies one nucleotide away.

This chain is built from TRBV9 and TRBJ1-4; the D segment cannot be called with confidence. Sequencing used PBMCs or T cells enriched from blood (not recorded which). The receptor comes from a woman aged 18-29 years who had recovered from COVID-19. The nucleotide sequence reads as follows: TGTGCCAGCAGCGTAGGTACTAGGCCAACTAATGAAAAACTGTTTTTT. Its protein is CASSVGTRPTNEKLFF.